Listed below are T cell receptor beta chains from one sample, sequenced in a study of T cells after yellow fever vaccination. MiXCR, run by TCRdb on the 5' RACE reads, gives a single entry per CDR3 protein. Found here are approximately 300,000 distinct CDR3 sequences, approximately 7% of them singletons; the top ten hold roughly a sixth. This material consisted of PBMCs, taken roughly 47 days after the first yellow fever vaccination. These TCRs come from a young man who received the YFV17D yellow fever vaccine. CDR3s include the opening cysteine and the closing phenylalanine or tryptophan. The D gene is left open where the match is weak. Size is stated for part of the rows, as once, few or many counts, or as a class when the clone is expanded.

clone_size: many
j_call: TRBJ1-6
d_call: TRBD1
v_call: TRBV5-4
cdr3_aa: CASSRQGTPLHF
cdr3_nt: TGTGCCAGCAGCCGACAGGGGACACCCCTCCACTTT

clone_size: few
j_call: TRBJ1-5
d_call: -
v_call: TRBV6-1
cdr3_aa: CASSDSGRGNQPQHF
cdr3_nt: TGTGCCAGCAGTGATTCGGGACGGGGCAATCAGCCCCAGCATTTT

clone_size: few
j_call: TRBJ2-5
d_call: TRBD2
v_call: TRBV20-1
cdr3_aa: CSAPVAGVQETQYF
cdr3_nt: TGCAGTGCTCCGGTAGCGGGGGTGCAAGAGACCCAGTACTTC

clone_size: -
j_call: TRBJ2-1
d_call: -
v_call: TRBV7-9
cdr3_aa: CASSLVAGVWNEQFF
cdr3_nt: TGTGCCAGCAGCTTAGTGGCAGGGGTTTGGAATGAGCAGTTCTTC

clone_size: -
j_call: TRBJ2-3
d_call: -
v_call: TRBV12-3/TRBV12-4
cdr3_aa: CASSLAQSGRDTQYF
cdr3_nt: TGTGCCAGCAGTTTAGCGCAGTCAGGCCGAGATACGCAGTATTTT

clone_size: -
j_call: TRBJ1-3
d_call: TRBD1
v_call: TRBV30
cdr3_aa: CAWRRQGQGNTIYF
cdr3_nt: TGTGCCTGGAGAAGACAGGGACAGGGAAACACCATATATTTT

clone_size: many
j_call: TRBJ2-3
d_call: TRBD1
v_call: TRBV4-2
cdr3_aa: CASSPQDRVDTQYF
cdr3_nt: TGTGCCAGCAGCCCACAGGACAGGGTCGATACGCAGTATTTT

clone_size: few
j_call: TRBJ1-2
d_call: -
v_call: TRBV19
cdr3_aa: CASSIFGRYGYTF
cdr3_nt: TGTGCCAGTAGTATTTTCGGTCGGTATGGCTACACCTTC

clone_size: many
j_call: TRBJ2-2
d_call: -
v_call: TRBV9
cdr3_aa: CASSVDGGANTGELFF
cdr3_nt: TGTGCCAGCAGCGTAGATGGCGGGGCGAACACCGGGGAGCTGTTTTTT

clone_size: -
j_call: TRBJ2-3
d_call: TRBD2
v_call: TRBV20-1
cdr3_aa: CSALGLVDSPDTQYF
cdr3_nt: TGCAGTGCTCTAGGACTAGTGGACTCGCCGGATACGCAGTATTTT

clone_size: -
j_call: TRBJ2-3
d_call: -
v_call: TRBV15
cdr3_aa: CATSRGQADTQYF
cdr3_nt: TGTGCCACCAGCAGAGGCCAGGCAGATACGCAGTATTTT

clone_size: -
j_call: TRBJ2-1
d_call: TRBD1
v_call: TRBV18
cdr3_aa: CASSPYRGRLAYNEQFF
cdr3_nt: TGTGCCAGCTCACCATACAGGGGGCGATTGGCCTACAATGAGCAGTTCTTC

clone_size: -
j_call: TRBJ2-1
d_call: -
v_call: TRBV7-9
cdr3_aa: CASSRPGRGYNEQFF
cdr3_nt: TGTGCCAGCAGCCGCCCGGGGCGGGGATACAATGAGCAGTTCTTC

clone_size: few
j_call: TRBJ2-1
d_call: -
v_call: TRBV6-1
cdr3_aa: CASSETVSSYNEQFF
cdr3_nt: TGTGCCAGCAGTGAAACAGTTAGCTCCTACAATGAGCAGTTCTTC

clone_size: few
j_call: TRBJ2-7
d_call: TRBD1
v_call: TRBV11-2
cdr3_aa: CASSSLGTVAYEQYF
cdr3_nt: TGTGCCAGCAGCTCACTTGGGACAGTGGCCTACGAGCAGTACTTC

clone_size: few
j_call: TRBJ2-1
d_call: TRBD2
v_call: TRBV5-1
cdr3_aa: CASSSTSGGPLGQFF
cdr3_nt: TGCGCCAGCAGCTCTACTAGCGGGGGGCCCCTAGGGCAGTTCTTC